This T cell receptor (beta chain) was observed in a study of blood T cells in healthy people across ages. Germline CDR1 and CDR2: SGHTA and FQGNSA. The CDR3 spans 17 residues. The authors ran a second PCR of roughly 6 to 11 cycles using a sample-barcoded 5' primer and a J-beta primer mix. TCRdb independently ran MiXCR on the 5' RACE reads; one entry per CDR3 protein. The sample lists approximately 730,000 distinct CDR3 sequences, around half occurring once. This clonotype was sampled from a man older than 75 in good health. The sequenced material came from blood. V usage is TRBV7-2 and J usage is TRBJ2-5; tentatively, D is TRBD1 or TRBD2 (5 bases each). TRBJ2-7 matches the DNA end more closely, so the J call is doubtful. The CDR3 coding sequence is TGTGCCAGCAGCTTAGTGGGGACCAAGATTGGGGCCGGCGAGCAGTACTTC. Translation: CASSLVGTKIGAGEQYF.